This TCR beta chain came from a study of Graves' ophthalmopathy and Graves' hyperthyroidism. This clonotype was seen a single time. Its ends do not fully match the called genes, so a read error is possible. Investigators amplified TCR beta CDR3 regions from RNA transcripts. In the first round, RT-PCR was carried out with HTBI primers, and a multiplex PCR formed the second round. TCRdb independently ran MiXCR on the multiplex PCR reads; one entry per CDR3 protein. This table has about 740,000 distinct CDR3 sequences, roughly two fifths appearing once. Exclusion criteria comprised other autoimmune diseases, uncontrolled infections, pregnancy or lactation in patients. PBMCs were isolated by Ficoll-Paque density gradient centrifugation, using roughly 11 ml of fresh peripheral blood as the starting material. The CDR3 is made up of 15 amino acids. CDR1 is SEHNR, CDR2 FQNEAQ, per germline (reference sequence).

This TCR was recovered from an adult man with Graves' ophthalmopathy. This chain joins TRBV7-9 and TRBJ1-5; D perhaps matches TRBD1 (6 bases). The sample taken for sequencing was peripheral blood. DNA for the CDR3: TGCGCCAGCAGCCCCCGGACAGCTAACAATCAGCCCCAGCATTTT. Amino acid sequence: CASSPRTANNQPQHF.